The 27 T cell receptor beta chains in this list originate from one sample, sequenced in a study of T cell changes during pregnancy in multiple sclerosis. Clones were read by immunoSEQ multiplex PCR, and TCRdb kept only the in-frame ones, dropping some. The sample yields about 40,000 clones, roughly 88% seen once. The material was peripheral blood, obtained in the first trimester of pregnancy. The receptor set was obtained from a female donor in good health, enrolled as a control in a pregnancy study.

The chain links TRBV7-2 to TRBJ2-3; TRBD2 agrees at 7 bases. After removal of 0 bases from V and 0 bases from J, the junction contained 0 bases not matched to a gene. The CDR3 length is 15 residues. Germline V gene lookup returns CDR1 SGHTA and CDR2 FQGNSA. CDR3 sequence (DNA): TGTGCCAGCAGCTTAGCGGGGGGGAGCACAGATACGCAGTATTTT. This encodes CASSLAGGSTDTQYF.

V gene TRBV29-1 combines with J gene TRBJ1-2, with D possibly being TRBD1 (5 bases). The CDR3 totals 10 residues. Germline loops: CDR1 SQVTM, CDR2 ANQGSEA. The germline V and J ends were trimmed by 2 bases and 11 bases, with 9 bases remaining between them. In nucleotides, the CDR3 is TGCAGCGTTGAACAGGGAGGTTACACCTTC. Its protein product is CSVEQGGYTF.

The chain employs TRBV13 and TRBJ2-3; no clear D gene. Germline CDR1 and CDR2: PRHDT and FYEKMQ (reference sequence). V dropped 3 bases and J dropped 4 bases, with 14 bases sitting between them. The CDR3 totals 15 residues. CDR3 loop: CASSFRLAVADTQYF. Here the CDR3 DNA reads TGTGCCAGCAGCTTTCGCTTGGCCGTGGCAGATACGCAGTATTTT. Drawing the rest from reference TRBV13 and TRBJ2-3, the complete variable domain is AAGVIQSPRHLIKEKRETATLKCYPIPRHDTVYWYQQGPGQDPQFLISFYEKMQSDKGSIPDRFSAQQFSDYHSELNMSSLELGDSALYFCASSFRLAVADTQYFGPGTRLTVL.

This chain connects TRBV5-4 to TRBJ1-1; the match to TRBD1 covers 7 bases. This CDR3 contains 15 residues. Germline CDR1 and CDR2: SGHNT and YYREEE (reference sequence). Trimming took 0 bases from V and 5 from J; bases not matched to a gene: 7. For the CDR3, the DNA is TGTGCCAGCAGCTTGGGACAGGGACTCGGGACTGAAGCTTTCTTT. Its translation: CASSLGQGLGTEAFF.

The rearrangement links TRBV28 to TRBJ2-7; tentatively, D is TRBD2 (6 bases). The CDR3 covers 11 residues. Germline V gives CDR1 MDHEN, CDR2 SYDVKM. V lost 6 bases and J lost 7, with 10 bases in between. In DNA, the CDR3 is TGTGCCAGCAGCTATGGAGGGGAGCAGTACTTC. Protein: CASSYGGEQYF.

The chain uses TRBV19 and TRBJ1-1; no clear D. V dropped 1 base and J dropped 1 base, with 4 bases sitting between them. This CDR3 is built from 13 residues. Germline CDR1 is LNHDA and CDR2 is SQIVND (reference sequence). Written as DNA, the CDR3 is TGTGCCAGTAGTATAGCACAGAACACTGAAGCTTTCTTT. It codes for CASSIAQNTEAFF. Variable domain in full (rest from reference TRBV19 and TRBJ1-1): DGGITQSPKYLFRKEGQNVTLSCEQNLNHDAMYWYRQDPGQGLRLIYYSQIVNDFQKGDIAEGYSVSREKKESFPLTVTSAQKNPTAFYLCASSIAQNTEAFFGQGTRLTVV.

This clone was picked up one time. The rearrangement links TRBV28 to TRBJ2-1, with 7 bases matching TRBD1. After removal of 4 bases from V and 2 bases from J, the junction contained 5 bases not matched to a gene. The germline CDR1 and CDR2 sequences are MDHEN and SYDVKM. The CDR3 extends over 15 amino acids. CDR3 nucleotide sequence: TGTGCCAGCAGTTATTCACAGGGGACCTACAATGAGCAGTTCTTC. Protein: CASSYSQGTYNEQFF.

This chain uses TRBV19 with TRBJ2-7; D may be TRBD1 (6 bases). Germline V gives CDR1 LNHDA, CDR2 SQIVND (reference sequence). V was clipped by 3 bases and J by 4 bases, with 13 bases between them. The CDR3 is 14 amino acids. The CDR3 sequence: CASSMGAPGYEQYF. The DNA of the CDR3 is TGTGCCAGTAGTATGGGGGCTCCGGGGTACGAGCAGTACTTC.

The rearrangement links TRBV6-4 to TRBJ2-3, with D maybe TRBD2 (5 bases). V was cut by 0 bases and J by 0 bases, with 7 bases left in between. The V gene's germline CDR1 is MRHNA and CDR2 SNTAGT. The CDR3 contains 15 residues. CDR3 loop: CASSDSAGSTDTQYF. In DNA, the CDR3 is TGTGCCAGCAGTGACTCGGCGGGTAGCACAGATACGCAGTATTTT.

The CDR3 protein is CASSSGTGARNEQYF. As DNA, the CDR3 is TGCGCCAGCAGCTCCGGGACAGGGGCTAGGAACGAGCAGTACTTC. The chain is built from TRBV5-1 and TRBJ2-7; TRBD1 agrees at 10 bases. The CDR3 is made up of 15 amino acids. Germline V CDR1 and CDR2: SGHRS, YFSETQ. V shed 3 bases, J shed 5 bases, and the junction held 8 bases outside the gene matches.

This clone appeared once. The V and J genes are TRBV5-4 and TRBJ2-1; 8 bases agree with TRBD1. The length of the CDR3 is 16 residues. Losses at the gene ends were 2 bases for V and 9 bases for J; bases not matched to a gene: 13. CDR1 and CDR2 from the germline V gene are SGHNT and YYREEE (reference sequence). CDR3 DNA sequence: TGTGCCAGCAGCTTTGGGGGGCAGGGGGCGCAGGGTGAGCAGTTCTTC. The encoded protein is CASSFGGQGAQGEQFF.

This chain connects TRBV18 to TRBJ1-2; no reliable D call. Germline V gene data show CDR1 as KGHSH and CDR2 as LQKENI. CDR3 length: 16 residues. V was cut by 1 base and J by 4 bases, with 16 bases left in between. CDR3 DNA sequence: TGTGCCAGCTCACCACAATCCCCTTCCACCGGCTATGGCTACACCTTC. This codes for CASSPQSPSTGYGYTF.

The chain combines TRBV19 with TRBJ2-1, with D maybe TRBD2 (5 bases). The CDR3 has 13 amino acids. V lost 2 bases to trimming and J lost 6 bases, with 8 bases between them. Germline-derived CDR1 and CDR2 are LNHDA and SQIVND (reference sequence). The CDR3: CASSISRGNEQFF. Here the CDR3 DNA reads TGTGCCAGTAGTATAAGTCGGGGCAATGAGCAGTTCTTC.

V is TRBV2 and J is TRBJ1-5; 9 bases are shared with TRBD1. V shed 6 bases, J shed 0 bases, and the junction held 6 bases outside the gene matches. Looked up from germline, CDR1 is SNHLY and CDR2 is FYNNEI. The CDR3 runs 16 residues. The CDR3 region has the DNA TGTGCCAGCAGGCCGGGACAGGGCCCTAGCAATCAGCCCCAGCATTTT. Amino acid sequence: CASRPGQGPSNQPQHF.

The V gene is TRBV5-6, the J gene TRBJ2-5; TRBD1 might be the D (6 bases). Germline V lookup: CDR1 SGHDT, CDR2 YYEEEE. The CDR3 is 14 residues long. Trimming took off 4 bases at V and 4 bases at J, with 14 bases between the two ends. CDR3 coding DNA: TGTGCCAGCAGCCCTGGGGGCTTGGGAGAGACCCAGTACTTC. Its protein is CASSPGGLGETQYF.

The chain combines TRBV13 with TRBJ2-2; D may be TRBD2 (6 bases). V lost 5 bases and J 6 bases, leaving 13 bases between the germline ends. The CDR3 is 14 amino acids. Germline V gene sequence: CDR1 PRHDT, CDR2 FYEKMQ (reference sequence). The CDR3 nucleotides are TGTGCCAGCAGCCCCCTGACTAGTTCCGGGGAGCTGTTTTTT. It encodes CASSPLTSSGELFF.

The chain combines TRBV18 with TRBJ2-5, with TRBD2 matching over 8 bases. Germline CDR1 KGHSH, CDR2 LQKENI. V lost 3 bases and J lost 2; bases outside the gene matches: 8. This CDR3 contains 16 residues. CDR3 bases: TGTGCCAGCTCACCTAACGCGGGAGGCGGACAAGAGACCCAGTACTTC. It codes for CASSPNAGGGQETQYF.

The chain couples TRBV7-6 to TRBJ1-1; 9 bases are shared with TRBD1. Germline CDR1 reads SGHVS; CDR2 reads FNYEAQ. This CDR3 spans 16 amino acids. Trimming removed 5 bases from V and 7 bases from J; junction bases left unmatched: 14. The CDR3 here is CASSEYAGTGRNEAFF. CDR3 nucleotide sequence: TGTGCCAGCAGCGAATATGCGGGGACAGGGAGAAATGAAGCTTTCTTT.

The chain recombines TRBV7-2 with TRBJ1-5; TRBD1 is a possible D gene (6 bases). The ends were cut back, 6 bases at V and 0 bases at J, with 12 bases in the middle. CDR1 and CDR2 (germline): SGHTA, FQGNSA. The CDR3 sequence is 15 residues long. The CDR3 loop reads CASSQQGLSNQPQHF. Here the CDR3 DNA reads TGTGCCAGCAGTCAGCAGGGGCTTAGCAATCAGCCCCAGCATTTT.

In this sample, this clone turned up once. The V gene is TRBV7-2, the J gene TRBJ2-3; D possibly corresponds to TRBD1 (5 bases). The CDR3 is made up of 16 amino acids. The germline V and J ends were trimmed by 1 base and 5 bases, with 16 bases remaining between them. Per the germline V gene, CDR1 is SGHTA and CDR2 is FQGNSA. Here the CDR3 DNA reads TGTGCCAGCAGCTTAGTTAACAGGTGGGGCGGAGATACGCAGTATTTT. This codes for CASSLVNRWGGDTQYF.

CDR3 in amino acids: CASSPGLAHTDTQYF. For the CDR3, the DNA is TGTGCCAGCAGCCCGGGACTAGCTCACACAGATACGCAGTATTTT. The chain employs TRBV6-6 and TRBJ2-3; TRBD2 matches 9 bases. Germline loops: CDR1 MNHNY, CDR2 SVGAGI (reference sequence). This CDR3 has 15 amino acids. The V and J ends lost 6 bases and 2 bases, in that order; junction bases with no gene match: 6.

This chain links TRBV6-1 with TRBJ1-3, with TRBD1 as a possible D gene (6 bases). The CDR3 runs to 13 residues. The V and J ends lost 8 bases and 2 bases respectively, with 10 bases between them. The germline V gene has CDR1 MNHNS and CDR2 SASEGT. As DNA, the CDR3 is TGTGCCAGCGACCAGGGGCCTGGAAACACCATATATTTT. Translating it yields CASDQGPGNTIYF.

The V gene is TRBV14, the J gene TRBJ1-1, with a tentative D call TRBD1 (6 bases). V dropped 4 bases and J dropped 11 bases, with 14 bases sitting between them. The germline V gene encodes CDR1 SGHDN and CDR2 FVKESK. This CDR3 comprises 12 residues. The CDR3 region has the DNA TGTGCCAGCAGCCCTAGAGGGGGGGCGGCTTTCTTT. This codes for CASSPRGGAAFF.

The CDR3 region is CAWSGISGGLSVSNEKLFF. The CDR3 DNA sequence: TGTGCCTGGAGTGGAATATCAGGGGGGCTTTCTGTCTCTAATGAAAAACTGTTTTTT. The chain combines TRBV30 with TRBJ1-4; 7 positions agree with TRBD1. CDR1 and CDR2 from the germline V gene are GTSNPN and SVGIG (reference sequence). This CDR3 has 19 amino acids. The ends lost 1 base at V and 3 bases at J; junction bases unmatched: 17.

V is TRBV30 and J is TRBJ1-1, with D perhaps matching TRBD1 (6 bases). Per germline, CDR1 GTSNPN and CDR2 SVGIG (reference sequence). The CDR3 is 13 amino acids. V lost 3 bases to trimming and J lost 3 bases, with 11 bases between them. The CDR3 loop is CAWSHGQYTEAFF. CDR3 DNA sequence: TGTGCCTGGAGCCACGGACAGTACACTGAAGCTTTCTTT.

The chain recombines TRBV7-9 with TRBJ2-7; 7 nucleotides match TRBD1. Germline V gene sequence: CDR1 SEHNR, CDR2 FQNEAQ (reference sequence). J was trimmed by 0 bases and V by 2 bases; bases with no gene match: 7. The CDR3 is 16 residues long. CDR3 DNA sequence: TGTGCCAGCAGCTTATCCTGGGGACAGCACTCCTACGAGCAGTACTTC. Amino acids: CASSLSWGQHSYEQYF.

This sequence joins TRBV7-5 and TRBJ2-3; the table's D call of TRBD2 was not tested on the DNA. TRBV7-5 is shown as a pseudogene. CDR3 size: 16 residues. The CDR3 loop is CARSLGSAGGTDTQYF. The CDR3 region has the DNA TGTGCCAGAAGCTTAGGGTCAGCGGGAGGGACAGATACGCAGTATTTT.